The TCR beta chain described here comes from a study of tumor-infiltrating lymphocytes in primary liver carcinoma. Study-level background: Surgical resection was the treatment these patients received for primary liver carcinoma. Tumor staging was T1-T3 N0M0; sizes spanned 4.2 to 10 cm across.

Trimming pared 7 bases from V and 1 base from J, leaving 26 bases between. CDR1 LNHDA and CDR2 SQIVND come from the germline V gene (reference sequence). The CDR3 is made up of 19 amino acids. Synthesis of TCR beta cDNA was carried out from around 500 ng total RNA with a constant-region primer. Sequencing libraries for TCR beta derived from three nested multiplex PCR rounds that used slightly modified ARM-PCR. With TRBV1-TRBV30 forward primers and a C-beta reverse primer, the first two PCR rounds were run for around 10 cycles each. Each CDR3 protein gets one entry after TCRdb re-called the multiplex PCR reads with MiXCR. The table has over 250,000 distinct CDR3 sequences, around three fifths seen once. The blood RNA (from unsorted whole blood) was obtained, and germline DNA was also extracted. Notes on this clonotype: The antigen is not known.

Whole-study findings and limits: Tumor-adjacent and tumor-blood pairs shared less of their repertoires than tumor region pairs shared.

This TCR was recovered from a woman aged 30 to 39 with primary liver carcinoma and hepatitis B virus infection. Material for sequencing was peripheral blood. The rearrangement uses TRBV19 and TRBJ1-3; D is uncertain. The CDR3: CASTMDGSNRVTSGNTIYF. The CDR3 coding sequence is TGTGCCAGTACCATGGATGGTAGTAACAGAGTCACATCTGGAAACACCATATATTTT.